The following is a T cell receptor beta chain sequence with its context. Its antigen is unidentified. This could be a read error, since a much larger clone is one nucleotide away. The source of the sample is a study of molecular identifiers for immune sequencing clone quantification. Notes on the study in general: Detection of one spiked Jurkat cell's TCR RNA reportedly worked in 980,000 or so naive cells.

Per germline, CDR1 KGHSY and CDR2 FQNENV. The CDR3 spans 12 residues. TCRdb redid the calling of the PCR reads with MiXCR, one entry per CDR3 protein. This table has about 640,000 distinct CDR3 sequences, 15% to 20% appearing once. The chain carries TRBV16 and TRBJ1-4; the D is unclear. Input material: naive CD8+ T cells from blood, with Jurkat cell RNA spiked in. Stated subset: FACS-sorted CD8+CD4-CCR7+CD45RA+ naive T cells. The TCR sequence derives from a human donor in good health. Some libraries in this study had Jurkat cell RNA spiked in. The CDR3 reads CASSQFSEKLSF. Written as DNA, the CDR3 is TGTGCCAGCAGCCAATTCAGTGAAAAACTGTCTTTT. Combining the CDR3 with reference TRBV16 and TRBJ1-4 gives the whole variable domain GEEVAQTPKHLVRGEGQKAKLYCAPIKGHSYVFWYQQVLKNEFKFLISFQNENVFDETGMPKERFSAKCLPNSPCSLEIQATKLEDSAVYFCASSQFSEKLSFGSGTQLSVL.